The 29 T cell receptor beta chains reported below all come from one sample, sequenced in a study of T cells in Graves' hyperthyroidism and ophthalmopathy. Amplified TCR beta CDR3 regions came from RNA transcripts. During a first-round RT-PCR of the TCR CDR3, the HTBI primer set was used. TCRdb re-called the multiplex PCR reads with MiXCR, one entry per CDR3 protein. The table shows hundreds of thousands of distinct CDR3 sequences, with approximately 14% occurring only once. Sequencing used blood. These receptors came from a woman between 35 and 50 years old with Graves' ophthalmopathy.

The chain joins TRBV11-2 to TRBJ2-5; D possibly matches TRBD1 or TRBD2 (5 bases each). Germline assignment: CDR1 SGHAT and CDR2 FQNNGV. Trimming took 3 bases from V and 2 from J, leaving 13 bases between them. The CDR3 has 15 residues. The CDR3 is CASSFGGAKQETQYF. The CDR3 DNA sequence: TGTGCCAGCAGCTTTGGGGGAGCGAAACAAGAGACCCAGTACTTC. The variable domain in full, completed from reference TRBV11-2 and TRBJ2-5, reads EAGVAQSPRYKIIEKRQSVAFWCNPISGHATLYWYQQILGQGPKLLIQFQNNGVVDDSQLPKDRFSAERLKGVDSTLKIQPAKLEDSAVYLCASSFGGAKQETQYFGPGTRLLVL.

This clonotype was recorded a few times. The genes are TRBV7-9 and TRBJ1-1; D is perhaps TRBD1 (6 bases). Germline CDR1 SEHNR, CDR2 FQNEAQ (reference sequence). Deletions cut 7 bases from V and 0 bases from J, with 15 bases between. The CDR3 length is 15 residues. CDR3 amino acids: CASMSSGTLNTEAFF. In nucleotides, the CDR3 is TGTGCCAGCATGTCCTCCGGGACATTGAACACTGAAGCTTTCTTT.

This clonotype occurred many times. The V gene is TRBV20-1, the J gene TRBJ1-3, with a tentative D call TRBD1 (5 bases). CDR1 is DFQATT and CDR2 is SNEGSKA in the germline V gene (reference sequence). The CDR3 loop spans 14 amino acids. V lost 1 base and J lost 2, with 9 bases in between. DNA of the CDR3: TGCAGTGCTAGAGCGGGGGGAACTGGAAACACCATATATTTT. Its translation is CSARAGGTGNTIYF.

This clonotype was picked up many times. The CDR3 DNA follows: TGCAGTGCCAACGGGGGGGCCGTCTCCTACGAGCAGTACTTC. This codes for CSANGGAVSYEQYF. J is TRBJ2-7 and V is TRBV20-1; 8 positions match TRBD2. The CDR3 is made up of 14 amino acids. Unmatched junction bases numbered 7, after V lost 6 bases and J lost 0 bases. The V gene's germline CDR1 is DFQATT and CDR2 SNEGSKA (reference sequence).

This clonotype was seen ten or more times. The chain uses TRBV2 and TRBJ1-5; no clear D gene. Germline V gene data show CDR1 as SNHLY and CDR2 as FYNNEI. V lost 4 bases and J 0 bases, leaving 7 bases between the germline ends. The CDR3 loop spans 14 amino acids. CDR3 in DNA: TGTGCCAGCAGTGGACCAGATAGCAATCAGCCCCAGCATTTT. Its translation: CASSGPDSNQPQHF.

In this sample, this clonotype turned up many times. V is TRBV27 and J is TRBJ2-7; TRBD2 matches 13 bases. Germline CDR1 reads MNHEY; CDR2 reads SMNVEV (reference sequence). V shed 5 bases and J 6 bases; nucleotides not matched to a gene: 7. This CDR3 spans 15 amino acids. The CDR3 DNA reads TGTGCCAGCAGTCTTCGGACTAGCGGGAGTGCCGAGCAGTACTTC. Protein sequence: CASSLRTSGSAEQYF.

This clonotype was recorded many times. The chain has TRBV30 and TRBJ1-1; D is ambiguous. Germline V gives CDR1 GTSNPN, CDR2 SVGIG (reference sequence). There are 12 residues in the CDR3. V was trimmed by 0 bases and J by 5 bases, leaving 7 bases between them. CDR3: CAWSVLRTEAFF. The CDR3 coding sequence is TGTGCCTGGAGTGTACTCCGGACTGAAGCTTTCTTT.

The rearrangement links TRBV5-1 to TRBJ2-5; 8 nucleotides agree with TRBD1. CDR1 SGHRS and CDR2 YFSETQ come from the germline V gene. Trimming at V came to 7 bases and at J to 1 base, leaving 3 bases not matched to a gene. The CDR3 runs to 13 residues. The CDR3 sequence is CASAGTGQETQYF. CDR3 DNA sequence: TGCGCCAGCGCCGGGACAGGCCAAGAGACCCAGTACTTC.

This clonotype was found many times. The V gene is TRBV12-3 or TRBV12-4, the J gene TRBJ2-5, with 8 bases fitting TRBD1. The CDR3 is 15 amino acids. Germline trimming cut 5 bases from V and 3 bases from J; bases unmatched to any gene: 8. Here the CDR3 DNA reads TGTGCCAGCAGTACAGGGACAGGTTGGAAAGAGACCCAGTACTTC. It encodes CASSTGTGWKETQYF.

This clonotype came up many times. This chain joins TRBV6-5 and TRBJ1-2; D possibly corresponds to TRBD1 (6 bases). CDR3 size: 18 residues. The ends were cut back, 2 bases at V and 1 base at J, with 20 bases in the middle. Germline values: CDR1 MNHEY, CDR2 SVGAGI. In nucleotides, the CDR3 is TGTGCCAGCAGTTACAGAAAGGGACACACGGACTTTAACTATGGCTACACCTTC. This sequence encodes CASSYRKGHTDFNYGYTF.

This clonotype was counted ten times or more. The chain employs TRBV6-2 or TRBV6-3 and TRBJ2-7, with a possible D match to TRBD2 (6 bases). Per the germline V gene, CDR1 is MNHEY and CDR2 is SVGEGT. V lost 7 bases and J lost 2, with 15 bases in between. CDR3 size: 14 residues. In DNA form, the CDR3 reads TGTGCCAGCATGGAGGGGAGCGGTACCTACGAGCAGTACTTC. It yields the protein CASMEGSGTYEQYF.

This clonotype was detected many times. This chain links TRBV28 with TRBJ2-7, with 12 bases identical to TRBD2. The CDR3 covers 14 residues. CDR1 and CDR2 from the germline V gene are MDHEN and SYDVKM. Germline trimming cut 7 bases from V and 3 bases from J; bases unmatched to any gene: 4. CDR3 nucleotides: TGTGCCAGCACCCTACTAGCGGGAGGCTACGAGCAGTACTTC. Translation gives CASTLLAGGYEQYF.

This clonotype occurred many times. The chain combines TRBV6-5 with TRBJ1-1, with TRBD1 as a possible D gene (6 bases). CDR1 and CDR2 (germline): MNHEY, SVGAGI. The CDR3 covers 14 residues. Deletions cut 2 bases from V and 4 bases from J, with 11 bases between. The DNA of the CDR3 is TGTGCCAGCAGTTACATGGGGGGCAGCACTGAAGCTTTCTTT. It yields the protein CASSYMGGSTEAFF.

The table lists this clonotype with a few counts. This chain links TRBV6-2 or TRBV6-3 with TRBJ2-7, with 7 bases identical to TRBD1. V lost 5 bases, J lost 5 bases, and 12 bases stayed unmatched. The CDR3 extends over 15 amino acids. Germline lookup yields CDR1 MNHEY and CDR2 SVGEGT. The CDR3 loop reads CASSRATGMIDEQYF. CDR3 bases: TGTGCCAGCAGTCGCGCGACAGGGATGATCGACGAGCAGTACTTC.

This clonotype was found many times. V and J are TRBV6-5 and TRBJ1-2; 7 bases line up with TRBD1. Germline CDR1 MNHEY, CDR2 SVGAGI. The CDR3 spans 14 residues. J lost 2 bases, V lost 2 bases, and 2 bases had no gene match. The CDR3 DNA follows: TGTGCCAGCAGTTACGCAGGGGGAAACTATGGCTACACCTTC. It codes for CASSYAGGNYGYTF.

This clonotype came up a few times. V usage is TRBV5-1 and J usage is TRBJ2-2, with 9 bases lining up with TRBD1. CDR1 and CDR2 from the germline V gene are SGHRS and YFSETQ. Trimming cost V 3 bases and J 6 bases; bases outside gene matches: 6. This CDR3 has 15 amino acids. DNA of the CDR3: TGCGCCAGCAGCTACACAGGGGGCGCGGCCGGGGAGCTGTTTTTT. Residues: CASSYTGGAAGELFF.

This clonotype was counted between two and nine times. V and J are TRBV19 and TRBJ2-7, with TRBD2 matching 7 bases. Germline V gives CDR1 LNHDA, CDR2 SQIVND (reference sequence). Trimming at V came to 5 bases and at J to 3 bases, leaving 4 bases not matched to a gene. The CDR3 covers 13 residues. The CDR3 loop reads CASSPVAGYEQYF. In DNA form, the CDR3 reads TGTGCCAGTAGTCCCGTAGCGGGCTACGAGCAGTACTTC.

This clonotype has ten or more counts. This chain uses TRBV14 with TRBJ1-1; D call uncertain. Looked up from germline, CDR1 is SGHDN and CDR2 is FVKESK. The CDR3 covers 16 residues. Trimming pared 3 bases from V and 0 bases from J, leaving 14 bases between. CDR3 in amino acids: CASSQDGRVMNTEAFF. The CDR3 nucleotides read TGTGCCAGCAGCCAGGATGGGAGGGTAATGAACACTGAAGCTTTCTTT.

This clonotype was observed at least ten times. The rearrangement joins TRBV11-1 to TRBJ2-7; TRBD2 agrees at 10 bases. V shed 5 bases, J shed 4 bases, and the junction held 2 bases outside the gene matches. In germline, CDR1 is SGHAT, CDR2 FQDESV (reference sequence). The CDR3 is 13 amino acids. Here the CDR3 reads CASSRAGGYEQYF. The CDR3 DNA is TGTGCCAGCAGCCGAGCGGGAGGGTACGAGCAGTACTTC.

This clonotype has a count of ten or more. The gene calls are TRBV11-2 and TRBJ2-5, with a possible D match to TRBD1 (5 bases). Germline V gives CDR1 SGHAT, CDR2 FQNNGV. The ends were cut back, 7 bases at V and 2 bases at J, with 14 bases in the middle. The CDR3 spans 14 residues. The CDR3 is CASKAGLLQETQYF. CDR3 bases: TGTGCCAGCAAGGCAGGGTTATTGCAAGAGACCCAGTACTTC.

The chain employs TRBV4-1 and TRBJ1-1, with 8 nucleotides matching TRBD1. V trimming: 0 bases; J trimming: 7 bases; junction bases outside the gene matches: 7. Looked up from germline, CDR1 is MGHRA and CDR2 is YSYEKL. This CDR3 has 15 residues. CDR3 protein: CASSQDPDRGLEAFF. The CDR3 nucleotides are TGCGCCAGCAGCCAAGATCCCGACAGGGGCCTTGAAGCTTTCTTT.

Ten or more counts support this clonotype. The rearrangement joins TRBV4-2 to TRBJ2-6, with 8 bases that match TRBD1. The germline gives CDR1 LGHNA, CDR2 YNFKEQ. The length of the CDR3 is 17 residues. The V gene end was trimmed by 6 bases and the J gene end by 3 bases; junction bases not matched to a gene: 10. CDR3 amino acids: CASRSGTGLLGANVLTF. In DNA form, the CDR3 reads TGTGCCAGCAGGTCCGGGACAGGCTTACTTGGGGCCAACGTCCTGACTTTC.

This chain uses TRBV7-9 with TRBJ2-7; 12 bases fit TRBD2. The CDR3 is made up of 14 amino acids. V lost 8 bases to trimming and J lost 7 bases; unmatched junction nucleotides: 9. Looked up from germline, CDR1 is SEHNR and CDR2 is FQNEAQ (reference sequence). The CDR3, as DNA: TGTGCCAGCGAGACTAGCGGGAGTTTGAGGGAGCAGTACTTC. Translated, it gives CASETSGSLREQYF.

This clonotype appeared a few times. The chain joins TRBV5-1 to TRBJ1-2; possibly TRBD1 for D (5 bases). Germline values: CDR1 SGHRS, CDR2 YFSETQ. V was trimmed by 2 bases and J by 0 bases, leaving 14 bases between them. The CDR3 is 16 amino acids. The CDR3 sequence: CASSFSGQTANYGYTF. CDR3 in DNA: TGCGCCAGCAGCTTTTCTGGTCAGACAGCTAACTATGGCTACACCTTC.

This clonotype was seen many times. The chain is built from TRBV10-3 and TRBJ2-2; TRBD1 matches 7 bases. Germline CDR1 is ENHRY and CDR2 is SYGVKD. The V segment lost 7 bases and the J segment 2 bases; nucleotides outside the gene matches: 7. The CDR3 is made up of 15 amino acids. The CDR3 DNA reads TGTGCCATCACTGACCGGGACAGAAACACCGGGGAGCTGTTTTTT. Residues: CAITDRDRNTGELFF.

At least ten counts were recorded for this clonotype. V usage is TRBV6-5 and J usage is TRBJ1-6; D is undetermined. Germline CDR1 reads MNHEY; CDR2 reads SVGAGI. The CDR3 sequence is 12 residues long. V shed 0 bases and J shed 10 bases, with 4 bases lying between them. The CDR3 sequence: CASSYSNSPLHF. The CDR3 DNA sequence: TGTGCCAGCAGTTACTCGAACTCACCCCTCCACTTT.

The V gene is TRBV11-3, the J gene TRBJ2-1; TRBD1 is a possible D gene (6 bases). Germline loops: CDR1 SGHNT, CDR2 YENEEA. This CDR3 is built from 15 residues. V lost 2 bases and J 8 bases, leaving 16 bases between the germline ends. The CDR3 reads CASSLRTGSFDEQFF. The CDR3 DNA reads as TGTGCCAGCAGCTTACGAACAGGGAGTTTCGATGAGCAGTTCTTC.

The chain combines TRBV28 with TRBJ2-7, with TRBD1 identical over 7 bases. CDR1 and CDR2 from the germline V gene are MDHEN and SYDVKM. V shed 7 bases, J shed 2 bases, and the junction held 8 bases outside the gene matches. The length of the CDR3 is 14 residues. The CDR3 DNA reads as TGTGCCAGCAATCCTAGAGACAGGGCCTACGAGCAGTACTTC. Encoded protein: CASNPRDRAYEQYF.

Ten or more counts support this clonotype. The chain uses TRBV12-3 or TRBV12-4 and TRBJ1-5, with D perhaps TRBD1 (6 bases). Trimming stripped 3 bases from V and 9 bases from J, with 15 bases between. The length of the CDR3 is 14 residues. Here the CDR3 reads CASSFAGDSWPQHF. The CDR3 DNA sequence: TGTGCCAGCAGTTTTGCAGGGGATAGCTGGCCCCAGCATTTT.